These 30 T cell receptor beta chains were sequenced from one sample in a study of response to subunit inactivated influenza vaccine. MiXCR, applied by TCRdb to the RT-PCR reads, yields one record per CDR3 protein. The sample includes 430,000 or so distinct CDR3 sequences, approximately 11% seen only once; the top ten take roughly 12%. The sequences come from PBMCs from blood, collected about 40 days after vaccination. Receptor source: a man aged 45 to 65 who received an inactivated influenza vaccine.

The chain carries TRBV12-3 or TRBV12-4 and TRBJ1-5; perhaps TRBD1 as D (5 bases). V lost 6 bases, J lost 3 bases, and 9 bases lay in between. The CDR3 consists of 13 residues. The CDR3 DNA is TGTGCCAGCAGGCCGGGACCCAATCAGCCCCAGCATTTT. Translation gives CASRPGPNQPQHF.

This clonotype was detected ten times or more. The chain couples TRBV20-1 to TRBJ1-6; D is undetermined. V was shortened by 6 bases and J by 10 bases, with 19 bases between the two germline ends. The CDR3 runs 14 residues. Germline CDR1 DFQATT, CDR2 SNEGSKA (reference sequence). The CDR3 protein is CSAGSGSGASPLHF. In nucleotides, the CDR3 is TGCAGTGCCGGTTCGGGCTCCGGTGCATCACCCCTCCACTTT.

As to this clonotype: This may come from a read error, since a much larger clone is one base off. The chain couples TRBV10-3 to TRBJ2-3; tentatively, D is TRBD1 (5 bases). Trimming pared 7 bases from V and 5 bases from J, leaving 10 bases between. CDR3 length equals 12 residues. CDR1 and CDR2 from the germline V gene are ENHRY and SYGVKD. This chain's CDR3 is CAIIKTGDTQYF. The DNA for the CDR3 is TGTGCCATCATTAAAACAGGAGATACGCAGTATTTT.

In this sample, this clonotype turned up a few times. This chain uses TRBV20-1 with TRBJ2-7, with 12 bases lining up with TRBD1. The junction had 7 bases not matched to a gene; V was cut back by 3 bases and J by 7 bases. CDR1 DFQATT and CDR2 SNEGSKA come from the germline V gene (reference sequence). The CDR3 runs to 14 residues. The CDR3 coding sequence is TGCAGTGCTAGTGTCGGGACAGGGGGCTCGGAGCAGTACTTC. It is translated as CSASVGTGGSEQYF.

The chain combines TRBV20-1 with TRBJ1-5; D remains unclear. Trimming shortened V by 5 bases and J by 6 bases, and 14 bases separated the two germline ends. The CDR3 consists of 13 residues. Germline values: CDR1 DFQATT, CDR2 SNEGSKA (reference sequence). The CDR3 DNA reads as TGCAGTGCTCGAAGGGAAGTGGGTCAGCCCCAGCATTTT. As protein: CSARREVGQPQHF.

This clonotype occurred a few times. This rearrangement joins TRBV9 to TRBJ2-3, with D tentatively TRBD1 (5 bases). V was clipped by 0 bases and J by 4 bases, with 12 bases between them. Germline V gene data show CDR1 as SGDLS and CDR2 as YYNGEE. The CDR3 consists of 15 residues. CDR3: CASSVGQHPADTQYF. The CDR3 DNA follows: TGTGCCAGCAGCGTAGGACAGCACCCCGCAGATACGCAGTATTTT.

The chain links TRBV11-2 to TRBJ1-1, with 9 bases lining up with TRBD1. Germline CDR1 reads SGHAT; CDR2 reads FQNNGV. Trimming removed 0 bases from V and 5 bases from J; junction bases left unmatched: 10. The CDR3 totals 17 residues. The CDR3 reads CASSLDSWDRVVTEAFF. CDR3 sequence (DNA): TGTGCCAGCAGCTTAGATTCTTGGGACAGGGTGGTGACTGAAGCTTTCTTT. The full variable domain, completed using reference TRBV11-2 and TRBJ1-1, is EAGVAQSPRYKIIEKRQSVAFWCNPISGHATLYWYQQILGQGPKLLIQFQNNGVVDDSQLPKDRFSAERLKGVDSTLKIQPAKLEDSAVYLCASSLDSWDRVVTEAFFGQGTRLTVV.

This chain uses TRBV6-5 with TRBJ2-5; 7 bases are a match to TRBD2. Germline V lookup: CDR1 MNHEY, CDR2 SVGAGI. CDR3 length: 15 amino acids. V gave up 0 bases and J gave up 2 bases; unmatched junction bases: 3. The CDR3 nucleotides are TGTGCCAGCAGTTACTCTGGGGAGGGACAAGAGACCCAGTACTTC. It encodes CASSYSGEGQETQYF.

CDR3 residues: CSARDPAGDIYNEQFF. CDR3 coding DNA: TGCAGTGCTAGAGATCCGGCGGGGGATATCTACAATGAGCAGTTCTTC. The V gene is TRBV20-1, the J gene TRBJ2-1, with 7 bases matching TRBD2. CDR1 is DFQATT and CDR2 is SNEGSKA in the germline V gene (reference sequence). J gave up 3 bases and V 0 bases, and 8 bases lay outside the gene matches. This CDR3 contains 16 residues.

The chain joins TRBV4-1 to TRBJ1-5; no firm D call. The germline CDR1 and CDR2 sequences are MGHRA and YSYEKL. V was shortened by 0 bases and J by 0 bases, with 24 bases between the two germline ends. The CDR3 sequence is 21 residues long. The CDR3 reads CASSQDRRLKTRVYSNQPQHF. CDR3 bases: TGCGCCAGCAGCCAAGATAGGCGGTTGAAAACTCGGGTCTATAGCAATCAGCCCCAGCATTTT.

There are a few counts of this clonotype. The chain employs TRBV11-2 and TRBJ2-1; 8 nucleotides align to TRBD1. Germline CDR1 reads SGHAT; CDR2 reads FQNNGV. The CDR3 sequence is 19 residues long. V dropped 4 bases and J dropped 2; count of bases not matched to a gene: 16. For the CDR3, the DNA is TGTGCCAGCAGCTCGAAGGGGAGTGGACAGGGAGGAACCTACAATGAGCAGTTCTTC. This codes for CASSSKGSGQGGTYNEQFF. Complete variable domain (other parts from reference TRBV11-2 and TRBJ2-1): EAGVAQSPRYKIIEKRQSVAFWCNPISGHATLYWYQQILGQGPKLLIQFQNNGVVDDSQLPKDRFSAERLKGVDSTLKIQPAKLEDSAVYLCASSSKGSGQGGTYNEQFFGPGTRLTVL.

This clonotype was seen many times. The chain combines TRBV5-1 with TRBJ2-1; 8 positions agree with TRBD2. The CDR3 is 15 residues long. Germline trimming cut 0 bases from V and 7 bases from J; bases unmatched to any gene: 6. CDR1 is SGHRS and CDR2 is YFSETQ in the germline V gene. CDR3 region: CASSLESSGRNEQFF. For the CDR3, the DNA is TGCGCCAGCAGCTTGGAGTCTAGCGGGCGAAATGAGCAGTTCTTC.

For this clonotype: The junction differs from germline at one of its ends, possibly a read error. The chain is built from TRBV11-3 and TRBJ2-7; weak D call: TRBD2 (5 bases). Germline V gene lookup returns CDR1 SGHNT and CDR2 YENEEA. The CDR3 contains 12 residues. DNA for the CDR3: TGTGCCAGCATCTTAGAGGCGGGCGAGCAGTACTTC. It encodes CASILEAGEQYF.

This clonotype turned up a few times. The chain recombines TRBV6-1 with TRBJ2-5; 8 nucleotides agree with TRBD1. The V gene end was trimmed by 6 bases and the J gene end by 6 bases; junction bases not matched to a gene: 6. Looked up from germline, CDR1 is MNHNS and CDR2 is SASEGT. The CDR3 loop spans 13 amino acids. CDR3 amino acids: CASRPDRGQTQYF. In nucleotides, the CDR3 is TGTGCCAGCAGACCCGACAGGGGTCAGACCCAGTACTTC.

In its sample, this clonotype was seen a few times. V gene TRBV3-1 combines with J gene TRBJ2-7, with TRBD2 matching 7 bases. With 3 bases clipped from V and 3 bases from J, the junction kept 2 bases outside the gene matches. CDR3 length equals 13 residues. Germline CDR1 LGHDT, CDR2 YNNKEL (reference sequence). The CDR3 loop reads CASSQRGYYEQYF. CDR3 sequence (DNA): TGTGCCAGCAGCCAGCGGGGGTACTACGAGCAGTACTTC.

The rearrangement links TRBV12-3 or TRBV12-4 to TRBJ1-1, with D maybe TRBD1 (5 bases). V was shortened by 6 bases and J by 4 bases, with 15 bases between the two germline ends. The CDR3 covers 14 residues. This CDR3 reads CASRLRFGATEAFF. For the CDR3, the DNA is TGTGCCAGCAGACTAAGGTTTGGGGCCACTGAAGCTTTCTTT.

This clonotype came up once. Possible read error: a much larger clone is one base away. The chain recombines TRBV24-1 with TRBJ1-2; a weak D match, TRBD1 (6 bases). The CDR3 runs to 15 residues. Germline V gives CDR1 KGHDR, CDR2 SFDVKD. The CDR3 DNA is TGTGCCACCGGTGAATCCGGGGGCTGGGATGATGGCTACACCTTC. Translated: CATGESGGWDDGYTF.

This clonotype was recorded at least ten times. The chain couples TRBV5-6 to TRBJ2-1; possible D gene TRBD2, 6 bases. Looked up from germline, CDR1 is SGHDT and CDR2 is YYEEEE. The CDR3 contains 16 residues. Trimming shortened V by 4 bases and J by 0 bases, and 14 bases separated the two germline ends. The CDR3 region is CASSGGGIGSYNEQFF. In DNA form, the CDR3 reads TGTGCCAGCAGCGGTGGGGGGATCGGCTCCTACAATGAGCAGTTCTTC.

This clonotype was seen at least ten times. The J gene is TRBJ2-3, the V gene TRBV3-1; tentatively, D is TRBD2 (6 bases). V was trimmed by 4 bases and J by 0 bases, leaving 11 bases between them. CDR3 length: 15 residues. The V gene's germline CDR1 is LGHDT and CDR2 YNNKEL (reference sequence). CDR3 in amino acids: CASSLGGASTDTQYF. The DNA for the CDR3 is TGTGCCAGCAGCCTGGGAGGCGCTAGCACAGATACGCAGTATTTT.

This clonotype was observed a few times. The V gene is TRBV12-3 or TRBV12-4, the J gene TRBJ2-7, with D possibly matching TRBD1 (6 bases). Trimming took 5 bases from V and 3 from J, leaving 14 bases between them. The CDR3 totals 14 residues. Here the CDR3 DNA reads TGTGCCAGCAGTGCGTGGACAGATTTCTACGAGCAGTACTTC. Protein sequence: CASSAWTDFYEQYF.

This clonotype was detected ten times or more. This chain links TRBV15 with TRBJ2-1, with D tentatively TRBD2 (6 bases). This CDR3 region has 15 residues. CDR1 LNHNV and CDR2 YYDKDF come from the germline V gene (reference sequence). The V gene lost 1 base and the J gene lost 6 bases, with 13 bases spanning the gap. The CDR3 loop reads CATSRGLEGGNEQFF. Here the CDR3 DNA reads TGTGCCACCAGCAGAGGACTAGAAGGAGGCAATGAGCAGTTCTTC.

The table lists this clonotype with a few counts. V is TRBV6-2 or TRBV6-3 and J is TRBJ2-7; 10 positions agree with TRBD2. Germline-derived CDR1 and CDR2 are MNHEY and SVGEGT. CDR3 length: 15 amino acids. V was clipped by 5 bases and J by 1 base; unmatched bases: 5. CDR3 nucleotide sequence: TGTGCCAGCAGTCATCTAGCGGGAGTATCCTACGAGCAGTACTTC. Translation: CASSHLAGVSYEQYF.

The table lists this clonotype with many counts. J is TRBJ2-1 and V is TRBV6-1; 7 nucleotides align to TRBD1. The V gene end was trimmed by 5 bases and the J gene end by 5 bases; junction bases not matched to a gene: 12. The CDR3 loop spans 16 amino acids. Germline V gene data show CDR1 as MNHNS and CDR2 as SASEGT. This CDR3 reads CASSKRRDSSNNEQFF. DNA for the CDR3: TGTGCCAGCAGTAAACGCCGGGACAGCTCGAACAATGAGCAGTTCTTC.

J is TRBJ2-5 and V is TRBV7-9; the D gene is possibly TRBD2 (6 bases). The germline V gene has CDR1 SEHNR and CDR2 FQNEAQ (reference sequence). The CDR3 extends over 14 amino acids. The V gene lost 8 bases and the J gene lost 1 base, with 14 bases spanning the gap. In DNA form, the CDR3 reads TGTGCCAGCGCCAAGGGACTGGTCCAAGAGACCCAGTACTTC. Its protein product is CASAKGLVQETQYF.

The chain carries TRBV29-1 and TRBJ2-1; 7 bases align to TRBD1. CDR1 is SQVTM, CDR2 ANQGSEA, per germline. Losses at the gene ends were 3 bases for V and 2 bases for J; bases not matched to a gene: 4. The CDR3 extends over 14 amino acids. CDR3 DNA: TGCAGCGTTGACGACAGGGTAACCTACAATGAGCAGTTCTTC. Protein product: CSVDDRVTYNEQFF.

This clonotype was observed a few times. The CDR3 loop reads CASSDPGQGYNEQFF. The CDR3 nucleotides are TGCGCCAGCAGCGATCCGGGACAGGGCTACAATGAGCAGTTCTTC. The chain links TRBV4-3 to TRBJ2-1, with TRBD1 identical over 9 bases. The CDR3 runs 15 residues. V dropped 5 bases and J dropped 3; count of bases not matched to a gene: 5. The germline CDR1 and CDR2 sequences are LGHNA and YSLEER.

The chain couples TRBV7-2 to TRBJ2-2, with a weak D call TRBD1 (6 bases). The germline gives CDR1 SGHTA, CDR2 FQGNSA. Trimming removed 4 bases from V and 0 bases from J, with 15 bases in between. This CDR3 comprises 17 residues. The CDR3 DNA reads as TGTGCCAGCAGCTCAGCGCCACAGGGTGCGAACACCGGGGAGCTGTTTTTT. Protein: CASSSAPQGANTGELFF.

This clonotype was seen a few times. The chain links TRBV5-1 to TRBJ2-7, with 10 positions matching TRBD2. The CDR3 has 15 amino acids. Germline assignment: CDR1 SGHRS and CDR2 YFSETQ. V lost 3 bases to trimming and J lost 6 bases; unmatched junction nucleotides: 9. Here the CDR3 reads CASSSGLAIYGEQYF. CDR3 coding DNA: TGCGCCAGCAGCTCGGGACTAGCGATTTATGGCGAGCAGTACTTC.

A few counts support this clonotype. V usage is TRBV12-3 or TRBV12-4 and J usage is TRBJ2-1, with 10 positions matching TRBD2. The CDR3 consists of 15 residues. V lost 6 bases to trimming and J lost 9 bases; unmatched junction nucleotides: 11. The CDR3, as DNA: TGTGCCAGCAGAGACAATAAAGCGGGAGGGCTTGAGCAGTTCTTC. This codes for CASRDNKAGGLEQFF.

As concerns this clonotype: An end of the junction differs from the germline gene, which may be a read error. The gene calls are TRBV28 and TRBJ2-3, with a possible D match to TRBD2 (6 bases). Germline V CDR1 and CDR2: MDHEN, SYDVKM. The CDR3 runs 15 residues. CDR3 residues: CASIGSGTSTDTQNF. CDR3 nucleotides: TGTGCCAGCATTGGTAGCGGCACTAGCACAGATACGCAGAATTTT.